The next 14 T cell receptor beta chains were all read from a single sample in a study of cytomegalovirus exposure and HLA in healthy donors. The PCR contained 60 Vbeta and 13 Jbeta primers. Clones were read by immunoSEQ multiplex PCR, and TCRdb kept only the in-frame ones, dropping some. The table lists about 130,000 clones, roughly 79% of them singletons, with about 2.5% in the top ten. Sample: PBMCs. The receptors stem from a boy aged 2-15 years in good health and CMV-seronegative.

This rearrangement joins TRBV10-2 to TRBJ2-7, with 7 bases lining up with TRBD1. Germline V gene lookup returns CDR1 WSHSY and CDR2 SAAADI. This CDR3 is built from 14 residues. V lost 6 bases and J lost 6; bases outside the gene matches: 11. CDR3 region: CASRLDRVAIEQYF. CDR3 coding DNA: TGCGCCAGCAGACTCGACAGGGTGGCTATCGAGCAGTACTTC.

This chain uses TRBV2 with TRBJ2-6, with D perhaps TRBD1 (6 bases). Germline V CDR1 and CDR2: SNHLY, FYNNEI. The CDR3 is made up of 16 amino acids. Between the trimmed V and J ends, which lost 6 bases and 0 bases, there was a span of 12 bases. CDR3 sequence (DNA): TGTGCCAGCAGGTCCGGACAGTCCTCTGGGGCCAACGTCCTGACTTTC. This codes for CASRSGQSSGANVLTF.

The rearrangement uses TRBV27 and TRBJ1-1, with D perhaps matching TRBD1 (6 bases). Trimming cost V 5 bases and J 5 bases, with 18 bases left between them. This CDR3 is built from 15 residues. CDR1 is MNHEY and CDR2 is SMNVEV in the germline V gene (reference sequence). CDR3 sequence (DNA): TGTGCCAGCAGTCCGGGGACATTTCCGGGGACTGAAGCTTTCTTT. As protein: CASSPGTFPGTEAFF.

This clone was counted a single time. One end of the junction does not line up with germline, which may come from a read error. The chain recombines TRBV7-9 with TRBJ1-4; maybe TRBD1 (5 bases). Looked up from germline, CDR1 is SEHNR and CDR2 is FQNEAQ (reference sequence). The CDR3 runs 15 residues. The CDR3 DNA follows: TGTTCCAGCAGCTTAAATGGGGCACCTAATGAAAAACTGTTTTTT. Translating it yields CSSSLNGAPNEKLFF.

The genes are TRBV6-1 and TRBJ2-6, with 7 bases fitting TRBD1. The J segment lost 2 bases and the V segment lost 4 bases, leaving 2 bases of the junction unmatched. Germline loops: CDR1 MNHNS, CDR2 SASEGT. This CDR3 comprises 15 residues. The CDR3 region is CASSATGAGANVLTF. For the CDR3, the DNA is TGTGCCAGCAGTGCTACAGGGGCTGGGGCCAACGTCCTGACTTTC.

The chain has TRBV2 and TRBJ1-1; D is uncertain. CDR3 length equals 12 residues. Trimming removed 7 bases at V and 8 bases at J, with 14 bases between. Germline V lookup: CDR1 SNHLY, CDR2 FYNNEI. CDR3 nucleotide sequence: TGTGCCAGCAACACCTTACAGCCAGAAGCTTTCTTT. Its protein product is CASNTLQPEAFF.

This chain connects TRBV30 to TRBJ1-2; no definite D call. Germline CDR1 GTSNPN, CDR2 SVGIG (reference sequence). Between the trimmed V and J ends, which lost 0 bases and 4 bases, there was a span of 15 bases. The CDR3 is 15 residues long. The CDR3 spells CAWSVFAEDFYGYTF. The CDR3, as DNA: TGTGCCTGGAGTGTATTTGCAGAAGATTTCTATGGCTACACCTTC.

V and J are TRBV6-1 and TRBJ2-5, with TRBD2 matching over 9 bases. This CDR3 contains 18 residues. V shed 3 bases and J 2 bases; nucleotides not matched to a gene: 13. Germline V CDR1 and CDR2: MNHNS, SASEGT. The CDR3 DNA follows: TGTGCCAGCAGTGACGGGATGGGTGCGGGGGGGGATCAAGAGACCCAGTACTTC. Translated: CASSDGMGAGGDQETQYF.

This chain connects TRBV6-1 to TRBJ2-1, with 9 bases matching TRBD1. Germline values: CDR1 MNHNS, CDR2 SASEGT. V lost 10 bases, J lost 6 bases, and 13 bases stayed unmatched. The CDR3 loop spans 15 amino acids. CDR3 residues: CATPKRTGDINEQFF. In DNA, the CDR3 is TGTGCCACCCCGAAACGGACAGGGGATATCAATGAGCAGTTCTTC.

The rearrangement uses TRBV7-2 and TRBJ1-2; the D gene is possibly TRBD1 (5 bases). The CDR3 covers 16 residues. Trimming took off 4 bases at V and 6 bases at J, with 21 bases between the two ends. The germline gives CDR1 SGHTA, CDR2 FQGNSA. The CDR3 spells CASSSRSGLPRDGYTF. DNA for the CDR3: TGTGCCAGCAGCTCTAGGTCGGGACTCCCCCGGGATGGCTACACCTTC.

The rearrangement joins TRBV19 to TRBJ1-5; D is uncertain. Trimming removed 4 bases from V and 1 base from J, with 8 bases in between. Germline loops: CDR1 LNHDA, CDR2 SQIVND (reference sequence). The CDR3 contains 14 residues. This chain's CDR3 is CASSKEQSNQPQHF. The CDR3 DNA follows: TGTGCCAGTAGTAAGGAACAGAGCAATCAGCCCCAGCATTTT.

This chain links TRBV18 with TRBJ2-1; 8 nucleotides align to TRBD1. J lost 4 bases, V lost 2 bases, and 4 bases had no gene match. The CDR3 totals 15 residues. Germline-derived CDR1 and CDR2 are KGHSH and LQKENI. In nucleotides, the CDR3 is TGTGCCAGCTCACCAGGGACAGGCTTATACAATGAGCAGTTCTTC. It yields the protein CASSPGTGLYNEQFF.

This chain connects TRBV2 to TRBJ2-1; TRBD1 matches at 8 bases. J gave up 7 bases and V 8 bases, and 7 bases lay outside the gene matches. The CDR3 is made up of 13 amino acids. Germline V gives CDR1 SNHLY, CDR2 FYNNEI. This CDR3 reads CASRQGAWNEQFF. CDR3 coding DNA: TGTGCCAGCCGCCAGGGGGCATGGAATGAGCAGTTCTTC.

The V call is TRBV6-5, the J call TRBJ2-2, with 11 bases that match TRBD2. The germline V gene encodes CDR1 MNHEY and CDR2 SVGAGI. The CDR3 runs 15 residues. V was pared by 5 bases and J by 6 bases, with 5 bases of the junction left unmatched. DNA for the CDR3: TGTGCCAGCAGTACCCCACTAGCGGGGGCCGGGGAGCTGTTTTTT. Translation gives CASSTPLAGAGELFF.